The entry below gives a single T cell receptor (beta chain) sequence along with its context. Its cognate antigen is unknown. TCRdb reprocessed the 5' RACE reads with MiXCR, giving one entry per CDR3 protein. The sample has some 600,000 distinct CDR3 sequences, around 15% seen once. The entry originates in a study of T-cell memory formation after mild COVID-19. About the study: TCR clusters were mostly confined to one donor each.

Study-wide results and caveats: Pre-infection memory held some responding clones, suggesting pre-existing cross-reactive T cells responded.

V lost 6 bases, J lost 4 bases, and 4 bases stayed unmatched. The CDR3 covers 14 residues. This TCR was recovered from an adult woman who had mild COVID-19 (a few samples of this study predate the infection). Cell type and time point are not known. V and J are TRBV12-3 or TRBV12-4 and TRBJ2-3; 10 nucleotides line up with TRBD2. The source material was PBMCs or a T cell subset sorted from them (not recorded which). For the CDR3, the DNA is TGTGCCAGCAGACTTAGCGGGGGGTCAGATACGCAGTATTTT. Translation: CASRLSGGSDTQYF.